The 27 T cell receptor beta chains presented below share a single source sample, sequenced in a study of early T cells in non-severe SARS-CoV-2 infection. TCRdb re-derived calls from the 5' RACE reads in MiXCR, one entry per CDR3 protein. The table includes about 60,000 distinct CDR3 sequences, roughly 12% detected once. Sequenced input: whole blood. The receptors were gathered from an adult who was a healthcare worker with PCR-confirmed SARS-CoV-2 infection or an uninfected control (not recorded which).

There are many counts of this clonotype. The chain has TRBV28 and TRBJ1-2, with 9 nucleotides matching TRBD1. Germline V gene sequence: CDR1 MDHEN, CDR2 SYDVKM. V lost 6 bases and J lost 2; bases outside the gene matches: 4. The CDR3 is 14 residues long. The CDR3 protein is CASRDTGGNYGYTF. The CDR3 DNA follows: TGTGCCAGCAGAGACACAGGGGGCAACTATGGCTACACCTTC.

This clonotype appeared a single time. In nucleotides, the CDR3 is TGCAGTGCCCGCCAGGGGGCCATGAACACTGAAGCTTTCTTT. Its protein product is CSARQGAMNTEAFF. The chain joins TRBV20-1 to TRBJ1-1; 8 bases match TRBD1. This CDR3 is 14 amino acids long. Losses at the gene ends were 6 bases for V and 0 bases for J; bases not matched to a gene: 6. Germline V gene sequence: CDR1 DFQATT, CDR2 SNEGSKA (reference sequence).

This clonotype has at least ten counts. The rearrangement joins TRBV5-4 to TRBJ2-7, with no clear D. V was pared by 2 bases and J by 4 bases, with 13 bases between. The CDR3 totals 14 residues. Looked up from germline, CDR1 is SGHNT and CDR2 is YYREEE (reference sequence). Written as DNA, the CDR3 is TGTGCCAGCAGCTTAACGGGCAGCTCATACGAGCAGTACTTC. Translating gives CASSLTGSSYEQYF.

This clonotype was counted many times. This chain joins TRBV30 and TRBJ1-2; 10 positions agree with TRBD1. The CDR3 has 13 residues. The germline gives CDR1 GTSNPN, CDR2 SVGIG (reference sequence). V shed 1 base and J 7 bases; nucleotides not matched to a gene: 3. CDR3 coding DNA: TGTGCCTGGAGTGGACAGGGGGCGGCTGGCTACACCTTC. It codes for CAWSGQGAAGYTF.

The chain links TRBV2 to TRBJ2-3; 9 bases are shared with TRBD2. The CDR3 is 15 amino acids. V dropped 8 bases and J dropped 3; count of bases not matched to a gene: 9. Germline V gene data show CDR1 as SNHLY and CDR2 as FYNNEI. CDR3 in amino acids: CASSTAGGKTDTQYF. CDR3 DNA sequence: TGTGCCAGCTCGACGGCGGGAGGGAAAACAGATACGCAGTATTTT.

A note on this clonotype: Since a much larger clone is just one base distant, this may be a read error. The chain combines TRBV6-2 or TRBV6-3 with TRBJ2-7; 7 bases are shared with TRBD1. There are 12 residues in the CDR3. The V gene's germline CDR1 is MNHEY and CDR2 SVGEGT. The CDR3 sequence is CASSDRAYEHYF. For the CDR3, the DNA is TGTGCCAGCAGCGACAGGGCCTACGAGCATTACTTC.

This sequence joins TRBV29-1 and TRBJ2-3; 12 positions match TRBD2. Trimming at V came to 3 bases and at J to 2 bases, leaving 9 bases not matched to a gene. CDR3 length equals 17 residues. From germline, CDR1 is SQVTM and CDR2 ANQGSEA. CDR3: CSVDLPGTSGFTDTQYF. Here the CDR3 DNA reads TGCAGCGTTGACCTTCCCGGGACTAGCGGGTTCACAGATACGCAGTATTTT.

This clonotype was seen repeatedly, ten times or more. V gene TRBV7-9 combines with J gene TRBJ1-6, with 9 bases aligning to TRBD1. CDR1 and CDR2 from the germline V gene are SEHNR and FQNEAQ (reference sequence). Unmatched junction bases numbered 6, after V lost 8 bases and J lost 7 bases. This CDR3 has 14 residues. The CDR3 is CASLGQGQNSPLHF. DNA for the CDR3: TGTGCCAGCCTCGGACAGGGGCAGAATTCACCCCTCCACTTT.

The chain is built from TRBV27 and TRBJ2-7; D possibly corresponds to TRBD1 (6 bases). V gave up 1 base and J gave up 3 bases, with 10 bases separating them. This CDR3 spans 14 amino acids. Per the germline V gene, CDR1 is MNHEY and CDR2 is SMNVEV (reference sequence). The CDR3 bases are TGTGCCAGCAGTTTATTGGCAGGGGACTACGAGCAGTACTTC. Amino acid sequence: CASSLLAGDYEQYF.

The sample holds many counts of this clonotype. The J gene is TRBJ1-1, the V gene TRBV7-9; TRBD1 might be the D (5 bases). Germline V lookup: CDR1 SEHNR, CDR2 FQNEAQ (reference sequence). The V and J ends lost 4 bases and 5 bases respectively, with 11 bases between them. The CDR3 runs to 13 residues. The CDR3 spells CASSSQGGTEAFF. The CDR3 DNA follows: TGTGCCAGCAGCTCCCAGGGAGGGACTGAAGCTTTCTTT.

Ten or more counts support this clonotype. The chain uses TRBV6-5 and TRBJ1-1; D gene uncertain. V was pared by 4 bases and J by 1 base, with 13 bases between. The CDR3 has 15 residues. CDR1 and CDR2 from the germline V gene are MNHEY and SVGAGI. The CDR3 nucleotides are TGTGCCAGCAGTTTCGGTTTTGGGTCGAACACTGAAGCTTTCTTT. Amino acid sequence: CASSFGFGSNTEAFF.

This clonotype was detected many times. The genes are TRBV20-1 and TRBJ2-7; 7 nucleotides line up with TRBD1. V trimming: 3 bases; J trimming: 5 bases; junction bases outside the gene matches: 10. The CDR3 contains 14 residues. The germline gives CDR1 DFQATT, CDR2 SNEGSKA (reference sequence). CDR3 DNA: TGCAGTGCTAGGCAGACAGGGAGTCCCCACGAGCAGTACTTC. The encoded protein is CSARQTGSPHEQYF.

This clonotype was found a few times. The chain recombines TRBV6-5 with TRBJ2-5; the match to TRBD2 covers 8 bases. The V segment lost 4 bases and the J segment 4 bases; nucleotides outside the gene matches: 11. Germline V gene data show CDR1 as MNHEY and CDR2 as SVGAGI. The CDR3 is made up of 16 amino acids. CDR3: CASSLPPGLVVETQYF. Here the CDR3 DNA reads TGTGCCAGCAGTTTACCTCCGGGACTAGTAGTAGAGACCCAGTACTTC.

This clonotype was counted only a few times. V is TRBV28 and J is TRBJ2-7; D is perhaps TRBD1 or TRBD2 (6 bases each). The CDR3 sequence is 14 residues long. Trimming removed 4 bases from V and 5 bases from J, with 15 bases in between. In germline, CDR1 is MDHEN, CDR2 SYDVKM. The CDR3, as DNA: TGTGCCAGCAGTTCCGAACGGGGGCGAGACGAGCAGTACTTC. It specifies CASSSERGRDEQYF.

Only a few counts were recorded for this clonotype. The V and J genes are TRBV7-8 and TRBJ1-2, with D possibly matching TRBD1 (5 bases). The CDR3 loop spans 15 amino acids. V dropped 5 bases and J dropped 4 bases, with 17 bases sitting between them. Germline lookup yields CDR1 SGHVS and CDR2 FQNEAQ. The CDR3 protein is CASSAPGRTSYGYTF. The CDR3 DNA reads as TGTGCCAGCAGCGCGCCGGGACGGACGTCCTATGGCTACACCTTC. The complete variable domain, with remaining parts taken from reference TRBV7-8 and TRBJ1-2, reads GAGVSQSPRYKVAKRGQDVALRCDPISGHVSLFWYQQALGQGPEFLTYFQNEAQLDKSGLPSDRFFAERPEGSVSTLKIQRTQQEDSAVYLCASSAPGRTSYGYTFGSGTRLTVV.

This clonotype was counted ten times or more. The chain employs TRBV19 and TRBJ2-7; TRBD1 agrees at 10 bases. CDR1 and CDR2 (germline): LNHDA, SQIVND (reference sequence). CDR3 length: 16 amino acids. Losses at the gene ends were 5 bases for V and 3 bases for J; bases not matched to a gene: 10. The CDR3, as DNA: TGTGCCAGTAGTTATAGAGGGACAGGGGCCCTCTACGAGCAGTACTTC. Its translation: CASSYRGTGALYEQYF.

This clonotype appeared many times. The chain combines TRBV19 with TRBJ1-2, with D unresolved. Trimming cost V 6 bases and J 2 bases, with 13 bases left between them. CDR3 length equals 14 residues. Germline-derived CDR1 and CDR2 are LNHDA and SQIVND (reference sequence). The CDR3 coding sequence is TGTGCCAGTAGCTCGGGAGATACCAACTATGGCTACACCTTC. Translation gives CASSSGDTNYGYTF.

This clonotype was seen at least ten times. V and J are TRBV18 and TRBJ1-2; D possibly corresponds to TRBD1 (5 bases). Looked up from germline, CDR1 is KGHSH and CDR2 is LQKENI. There are 16 residues in the CDR3. V lost 0 bases and J 4 bases, leaving 15 bases between the germline ends. CDR3 sequence: CASSPPSIRGSYGYTF. CDR3 DNA: TGTGCCAGCTCACCACCGAGCATTAGGGGCTCCTATGGCTACACCTTC.

This clonotype came up many times. This sequence joins TRBV6-5 and TRBJ1-6; possibly TRBD1 for D (6 bases). The V gene's germline CDR1 is MNHEY and CDR2 SVGAGI. This CDR3 region has 17 residues. Trimming shortened V by 6 bases and J by 3 bases, and 18 bases separated the two germline ends. CDR3 DNA: TGTGCCAGCAGGTTACGTAGGGGACAAGTCTATAATTCACCCCTCCACTTT. It encodes CASRLRRGQVYNSPLHF.

The chain joins TRBV28 to TRBJ1-3; D not resolved. The V gene's germline CDR1 is MDHEN and CDR2 SYDVKM. The V end lost 5 bases, the J end lost 1 base, and 12 bases lay between the germline ends. The CDR3 has 15 residues. CDR3 sequence reads: CASSPPSGSGNTIYF. CDR3 nucleotides: TGTGCCAGCAGTCCCCCTTCGGGTTCTGGAAACACCATATATTTT.

This clonotype was recorded a few times. This chain uses TRBV7-9 with TRBJ2-7; 12 bases match TRBD2. Germline V gives CDR1 SEHNR, CDR2 FQNEAQ (reference sequence). CDR3 length: 14 residues. Trimming cost V 4 bases and J 6 bases; bases outside gene matches: 4. DNA for the CDR3: TGTGCCAGCAGCTCAGGACTAGCGGGAACCGAGCAGTACTTC. Amino acid sequence: CASSSGLAGTEQYF.

The genes are TRBV12-3 or TRBV12-4 and TRBJ2-7, with 11 bases matching TRBD2. The CDR3 is made up of 15 amino acids. V lost 5 bases and J lost 3; bases outside the gene matches: 6. DNA for the CDR3: TGTGCCAGCAGTCAAGGGACTAGCGGATTCTACGAGCAGTACTTC. It encodes CASSQGTSGFYEQYF.

This clonotype showed up many times. The V gene is TRBV4-1, the J gene TRBJ2-7, with 10 bases that match TRBD2. With 0 bases clipped from V and 4 bases from J, the junction kept 0 bases outside the gene matches. CDR3 size: 14 residues. CDR1 and CDR2 from the germline V gene are MGHRA and YSYEKL. The CDR3 DNA follows: TGCGCCAGCAGCCAAGAGGGACTAGCGTACGAGCAGTACTTC. This gives the protein CASSQEGLAYEQYF.

V and J are TRBV7-9 and TRBJ2-5; D is uncertain. The V and J ends lost 5 bases and 3 bases respectively, with 13 bases between them. This CDR3 has 14 amino acids. Germline V gene data show CDR1 as SEHNR and CDR2 as FQNEAQ (reference sequence). The CDR3 DNA sequence: TGTGCCAGCAGCGTCCTCATTGGGGAAGAGACCCAGTACTTC. It encodes CASSVLIGEETQYF.

This clonotype has at least ten counts. The chain has TRBV12-3 or TRBV12-4 and TRBJ2-2, with unresolved D. Deletions cut 1 base from V and 0 bases from J, with 12 bases between. This CDR3 spans 17 amino acids. For the CDR3, the DNA is TGTGCCAGCAGTTTAGTCCCCGGCCGCGCGAACACCGGGGAGCTGTTTTTT. It specifies CASSLVPGRANTGELFF.

The gene calls are TRBV5-1 and TRBJ2-3; 10 bases are a match to TRBD2. Germline CDR1 SGHRS, CDR2 YFSETQ. V lost 1 base, J lost 2 bases, and 4 bases stayed unmatched. This CDR3 contains 16 residues. The CDR3 is CASSLFSGGTTDTQYF. The CDR3 DNA follows: TGCGCCAGCAGCTTGTTTAGCGGGGGGACCACAGATACGCAGTATTTT.

This clonotype was found a few times. The chain joins TRBV18 to TRBJ2-4, with 11 bases matching TRBD1. The CDR3 length is 18 residues. Germline-derived CDR1 and CDR2 are KGHSH and LQKENI. V was pared by 4 bases and J by 1 base, with 9 bases of the junction left unmatched. The CDR3 loop reads CASSHGQGAGTAKNIQYF. Written as DNA, the CDR3 is TGTGCCAGCTCACACGGACAGGGGGCAGGGACGGCCAAAAACATTCAGTACTTC.